The table lists the clone carrying this T cell receptor beta chain with a few counts. Clones were sequenced by immunoSEQ multiplex PCR, and TCRdb holds only the in-frame ones, with some missing. The sample carries about 130,000 clones, 75% to 90% recorded once. This sample was taken from a study of cytomegalovirus exposure and HLA in healthy donors. There are 15 residues in the CDR3. The germline V gene has CDR1 GTSNPN and CDR2 SVGIG (reference sequence). The trim removed 3 bases at V and 4 bases at J, leaving 7 bases unmatched. Sequenced input: PBMCs. This sequence was found in a young woman in good health and CMV-seronegative. The V and J genes are TRBV30 and TRBJ2-3, with 10 bases identical to TRBD2. CDR3 amino acids: CAWRDLAGESDTQYF. DNA for the CDR3: TGTGCCTGGAGGGACCTAGCGGGAGAATCAGATACGCAGTATTTT. Full variable domain (remainder filled in from reference TRBV30 and TRBJ2-3): SQTIHQWPATLVQPVGSPLSLECTVEGTSNPNLYWYRQAAGRGLQLLFYSVGIGQISSEVPQNLSASRPQDRQFILSSKKLLLSDSGFYLCAWRDLAGESDTQYFGPGTRLTVL.